The next 3 T cell receptor beta chains were all read from a single sample in a study of blood T cell repertoires in COVID-19. Assay: immunoSEQ multiplex PCR; the TCRdb copy retains only in-frame clones and omits some. The sample holds over 150,000 clones, approximately 91% seen once. The sequenced material came from peripheral blood. The receptors derive from a man aged 18-30 years with COVID-19, enrolled during active disease.

The chain recombines TRBV29-1 with TRBJ1-2; the D gene is possibly TRBD1 (6 bases). V shed 1 base and J shed 0 bases, with 12 bases lying between them. Looked up from germline, CDR1 is SQVTM and CDR2 is ANQGSEA. The CDR3 loop spans 15 amino acids. The DNA of the CDR3 is TGCAGCGTTGAAGGGATAGGGGGATCTAACTATGGCTACACCTTC. It yields the protein CSVEGIGGSNYGYTF.

The chain recombines TRBV6-5 with TRBJ1-6, with no clear D. V was pared by 0 bases and J by 6 bases, with 9 bases between. This CDR3 region has 15 residues. Per germline, CDR1 MNHEY and CDR2 SVGAGI. The CDR3 DNA reads TGTGCCAGCAGTTACTCGAGGAGAACTAATTCACCCCTCCACTTT. Amino acids: CASSYSRRTNSPLHF.

The chain is built from TRBV5-4 and TRBJ2-1; a possible D gene is TRBD2 (6 bases). This CDR3 has 16 residues. V gave up 3 bases and J gave up 7 bases, with 20 bases separating them. Germline V CDR1 and CDR2: SGHNT, YYREEE (reference sequence). The CDR3 reads CASSYHTSRLLNEQFF. The CDR3 DNA sequence: TGTGCCAGCAGCTACCATACTAGCCGACTCCTTAATGAGCAGTTCTTC.